The sample holds a few counts of the clone carrying this T cell receptor (beta chain). The antigen is unknown. There are 14 residues in the CDR3. V dropped 4 bases and J dropped 11; count of bases not matched to a gene: 8. Germline V gives CDR1 MDHEN, CDR2 SYDVKM. In TCRdb, the PCR reads were re-called with MiXCR into one record per CDR3 protein. This sample has tens of thousands of distinct CDR3 sequences, with about a third found just once. The data derive from a study of molecular identifiers for immune sequencing clone quantification. Study results and limitations: Over 98% of effector molecules, but under 1% in naive cells, were held by clones with more than 20 RNA copies. One cell's worth of spiked Jurkat TCR RNA was reportedly detectable among about a million naive cells.

Input for naive CD8 libraries was roughly 19,000 to 1,000,000 sorted cells; the RNA fraction used was 10%, 30% or 50%. Sorting captured naive CD8 T cells as CD8+CD4-CCR7+CD45RA+. The TCR originated in a human donor in good health. Some libraries in this study had Jurkat cell RNA spiked in. The chain recombines TRBV28 with TRBJ1-5; 10 nucleotides align to TRBD1. The sample comprised naive CD8+ T cells from blood, with Jurkat cell RNA spiked in. As to subset: FACS-sorted CD8+CD4-CCR7+CD45RA+ naive T cells. The CDR3 spells CASSSGTGVSTQHF. In DNA form, the CDR3 reads TGTGCCAGCAGTTCCGGGACAGGGGTTTCTACCCAGCATTTT.